What follows is one T cell receptor (beta chain) and its context. Its antigen is unknown. This specimen belongs to a study of cytomegalovirus exposure and HLA in healthy donors. Whole-study context: An analysis done earlier identified 120 million or so unique TCR beta sequences from about 179 million T cells.

The CDR3 consists of 14 residues. Trimming took 0 bases from V and 9 from J, leaving 12 bases between them. In germline, CDR1 is LGHNA, CDR2 YNFKEQ. Findings and limits, study-wide: A later analysis appeared to link common viral pathogens to several of the most significant clusters. According to an earlier analysis, most TCR beta V segments yielded productive rearrangements about 87% or about 30% of the time. In a later analysis, a missense DCLRE1C variant was linked to TCR beta V- and J-gene trimming.

With 60 Vbeta and 13 Jbeta primers, the PCR was carried out. Assay: immunoSEQ multiplex PCR; the TCRdb copy retains only in-frame clones and omits some. This listing includes over 100,000 clones. Material for sequencing was PBMCs. The clonotype comes from a man between 25 and 39 years old in good health and CMV-seronegative. V gene TRBV4-2 combines with J gene TRBJ1-5, with D unclear. CDR3 in amino acids: CASSQEIGGAPQHF. The CDR3 DNA sequence: TGTGCCAGCAGCCAAGAAATCGGCGGAGCGCCCCAGCATTTT.